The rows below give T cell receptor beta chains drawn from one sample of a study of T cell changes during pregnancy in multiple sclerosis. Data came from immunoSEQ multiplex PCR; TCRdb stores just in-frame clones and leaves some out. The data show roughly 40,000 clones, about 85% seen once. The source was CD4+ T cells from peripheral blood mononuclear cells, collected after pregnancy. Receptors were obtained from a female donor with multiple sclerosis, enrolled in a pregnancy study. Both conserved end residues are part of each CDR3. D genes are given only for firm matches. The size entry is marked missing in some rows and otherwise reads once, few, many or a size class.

CASSQSGPSRYQNIQYF,TGTGCCAGCAGCCAATCAGGGCCCTCCAGGTACCAAAACATTCAGTACTTC,TRBV7-2,.,TRBJ2-4,.
CASSQEGGAPNNEQFF,TGTGCCAGCAGCCAAGAGGGGGGGGCGCCGAACAATGAGCAGTTCTTC,TRBV14,.,TRBJ2-1,.
CASSQDRGSPGELFF,TGTGCCAGCAGCCAGGACAGGGGAAGTCCCGGGGAGCTGTTTTTT,TRBV7-2,.,TRBJ2-2,TRBD1
CASLGGTSLSAFF,TGTGCCAGCCTGGGGGGGACAAGCTTAAGTGCTTTCTTT,TRBV6-1,once,TRBJ1-1,.
CASSLSAQALGETQYF,TGCGCCAGCAGCTTAAGTGCACAGGCTCTGGGGGAGACCCAGTACTTC,TRBV5-1,.,TRBJ2-5,.
CASAGQGVTGELFF,TGTGCCAGCGCGGGGCAGGGGGTCACCGGGGAGCTGTTTTTT,TRBV6-5,.,TRBJ2-2,.
CASSPRGASGSYNEQFF,TGCGCCAGCAGCCCTCGGGGGGCTAGCGGCTCCTACAATGAGCAGTTCTTC,TRBV4-3,.,TRBJ2-1,.
CASSQIQGVGTDTQYF,TGTGCCAGTAGCCAGATACAGGGAGTTGGCACAGATACGCAGTATTTT,TRBV19,.,TRBJ2-3,.
CASRPGRPDEQYF,TGTGCCAGCAGACCGGGTCGGCCCGACGAGCAGTACTTC,TRBV6-5,.,TRBJ2-7,.
CATNDRVDSFDEQFF,TGTGCCACCAACGACCGGGTCGATTCTTTCGATGAGCAGTTCTTC,TRBV6-1,.,TRBJ2-1,.
CASSEGPSNEQFF,TGTGCCAGCAGTGAAGGGCCCTCCAATGAGCAGTTCTTC,TRBV2,.,TRBJ2-1,.
CASSTLDSTEAFF,TGTGCCAGCAGCACCCTTGACAGCACTGAAGCTTTCTTT,TRBV28,.,TRBJ1-1,.
CASSQTDRGAFSGANVLTF,TGTGCCAGCAGCCAGACAGACAGGGGAGCCTTCTCTGGGGCCAACGTCCTGACTTTC,TRBV4-2,.,TRBJ2-6,TRBD1
CASSLGGTGGNGYTF,TGCGCCAGCAGCCTTGGAGGGACAGGGGGCAATGGCTACACCTTC,TRBV5-1,.,TRBJ1-2,TRBD1
CASSQNSGNTEAFF,TGTGCCAGCAGCCAAAACTCCGGGAACACTGAAGCTTTCTTT,TRBV7-2,.,TRBJ1-1,.
CASSRAGSSYNEQFF,TGTGCCAGTAGTCGAGCGGGGAGCTCCTACAATGAGCAGTTCTTC,TRBV19,.,TRBJ2-1,TRBD2
CASSFDSQPQHF,TGTGCCAGCAGTTTCGACAGCCAGCCCCAGCATTTT,TRBV28,.,TRBJ1-5,.
CASSQEKTTAKNIQYF,TGCGCCAGCAGCCAAGAAAAAACAACAGCCAAAAACATTCAGTACTTC,TRBV4-3,.,TRBJ2-4,.
CASSLTRTEVYGYTF,TGTGCCAGCAGCTTAACGCGGACAGAAGTCTATGGCTACACCTTC,TRBV7-3,few,TRBJ1-2,.
CASSEIGGYNSPLHF,TGTGCCAGCAGTGAGATTGGCGGATATAATTCACCCCTCCACTTT,TRBV6-1,.,TRBJ1-6,.
CASYPGGRIYEQYF,TGTGCCAGCTATCCCGGGGGGCGAATATACGAGCAGTACTTC,TRBV6-5,.,TRBJ2-7,.
CASRTDEHRGAVF,TGCGCCAGCCGGACCGATGAACACCGGGGAGCTGTTTTT,TRBV5-1,once,TRBJ2-2,.
CASSPRQGIGYEQYF,TGTGCCAGCTCACCACGGCAGGGGATCGGTTACGAGCAGTACTTC,TRBV18,.,TRBJ2-7,.
CASSLGLRGGGTDTQYF,TGTGCCAGCAGCTTAGGCTTGCGGGGGGGAGGCACAGATACGCAGTATTTT,TRBV7-3,.,TRBJ2-3,TRBD2
CASSQDTNSPLHF,TGCGCCAGCAGCCAAGACACAAATTCACCCCTCCACTTT,TRBV4-1,.,TRBJ1-6,.
CASSHPGQEIIVEFF,TGCGCCAGCAGCCACCCGGGACAGGAAATAATAGTCGAGTTCTTC,TRBV4-1,.,TRBJ2-1,TRBD1
CASSTTENSNQPQHF,TGTGCCAGCAGCACCACAGAGAATAGCAATCAGCCCCAGCATTTT,TRBV11-2,.,TRBJ1-5,.
CASSLQQINYEQYF,TGCGCCAGCAGCTTGCAACAAATTAACTACGAGCAGTACTTC,TRBV5-1,.,TRBJ2-7,.
CSSNTDTQYF,TGCAGCTCCAATACAGATACGCAGTATTTT,TRBV29-1,once,TRBJ2-3,.
CASSGDRAASYEQYF,TGTGCCAGCAGTGGGGACAGAGCTGCATCCTACGAGCAGTACTTC,TRBV2,.,TRBJ2-7,TRBD1
CASIDSSYEQYF,TGTGCCAGCATTGACAGCTCCTACGAGCAGTACTTC,TRBV28,few,TRBJ2-7,.
CSVEEAQGANHYGYTF,TGCAGCGTTGAAGAGGCGCAGGGGGCAAATCACTATGGCTACACCTTC,TRBV29-1,once,TRBJ1-2,TRBD1
CASSSEGWGVNTEAFF,TGTGCCAGCAGCTCTGAGGGATGGGGGGTGAACACTGAAGCTTTCTTT,TRBV7-9,once,TRBJ1-1,.
CATFGTGTYEQYF,TGTGCCACTTTCGGGACAGGGACCTACGAGCAGTACTTC,TRBV28,.,TRBJ2-7,TRBD1
CACSTGHNSPLHF,TGTGCCTGTTCAACCGGTCATAATTCACCCCTCCACTTT,TRBV30,.,TRBJ1-6,.
CASSPPGTGVYEQYF,TGTGCCAGCAGTCCTCCCGGGACAGGGGTATACGAGCAGTACTTC,TRBV28,.,TRBJ2-7,TRBD1
CASSRVGLGEETQYF,TGCGCCAGCAGCCGGGTCGGACTAGGGGAAGAGACCCAGTACTTC,TRBV4-1,.,TRBJ2-5,TRBD2
CASSLNPGTGGYGYTF,TGTGCCAGCAGCTTAAACCCAGGGACAGGAGGGTATGGCTACACCTTC,TRBV7-8,.,TRBJ1-2,TRBD1
CASSSRGNQPQHF,TGTGCCAGCAGCTCCAGGGGGAATCAGCCCCAGCATTTT,TRBV7-2,few,TRBJ1-5,TRBD1
CASSQDRWTGDNLPLHF,TGCGCCAGCAGCCAAGATCGTTGGACAGGGGATAATTTACCCCTCCACTTT,TRBV4-1,.,TRBJ1-6,TRBD1
CASSLGGGDYNEQFF,TGCGCCAGCAGCTTGGGAGGGGGCGACTACAATGAGCAGTTCTTC,TRBV5-1,.,TRBJ2-1,TRBD1
CASSQELVQLAAPGAGELFF,TGCGCCAGCAGCCAAGAACTCGTCCAATTAGCGGCCCCTGGGGCCGGGGAGCTGTTTTTT,TRBV4-1,once,TRBJ2-2,.
CASSQGGWTADYGYTF,TGCGCCAGCAGCCAGGGGGGATGGACGGCGGACTATGGCTACACCTTC,TRBV4-3,few,TRBJ1-2,.
CASSLGQNTGELFF,TGTGCCAGCAGTTTGGGGCAGAACACCGGGGAGCTGTTTTTT,TRBV28,.,TRBJ2-2,.
CASQGQGSGELFF,TGTGCCAGCCAAGGACAGGGCTCCGGGGAGCTGTTTTTT,TRBV28,.,TRBJ2-2,TRBD1
CASSPRVSEQFF,TGTGCCAGCTCCCCCCGGGTTAGTGAGCAGTTCTTC,TRBV18,.,TRBJ2-1,.
CASSGGGSTDTQYF,TGCGCCAGCAGCGGGGGGGGAAGCACAGATACGCAGTATTTT,TRBV5-1,.,TRBJ2-3,TRBD2
CASSQDPGNQPQHF,TGCGCCAGCAGCCAAGACCCAGGGAATCAGCCCCAGCATTTT,TRBV4-3,.,TRBJ1-5,.
CASRLLAGGHNIQYF,TGTGCCAGCAGATTACTAGCGGGGGGCCATAACATTCAGTACTTC,TRBV6-1,.,TRBJ2-4,TRBD2
CASSRGGRQPQHF,TGTGCCAGCAGTAGGGGGGGCAGGCAGCCCCAGCATTTT,TRBV2,.,TRBJ1-5,.
CASRGRGDRGGEQYF,TGTGCCAGCAGGGGGCGTGGGGACAGGGGCGGCGAGCAGTACTTC,TRBV6-5,.,TRBJ2-7,TRBD1
CASTGQSSGANVLTF,TGCGCCAGCACGGGACAGAGCTCTGGGGCCAACGTCCTGACTTTC,TRBV5-1,.,TRBJ2-6,TRBD1
CASSPPSIWGVSNQPQHF,TGTGCCAGCTCACCACCTTCAATATGGGGGGTTAGCAATCAGCCCCAGCATTTT,TRBV18,.,TRBJ1-5,.
CASSLSGRSGNTIYF,TGTGCCAGCTCACTCTCAGGGCGCTCTGGAAACACCATATATTTT,TRBV18,.,TRBJ1-3,.
CASSSSGGHNEQFF,TGTGCCAGCAGCTCTAGCGGGGGGCACAATGAGCAGTTCTTC,TRBV7-3,many,TRBJ2-1,TRBD2